The next 32 T cell receptor beta chains were all read from a single sample in a study of cytomegalovirus exposure and HLA in healthy donors. Sequencing used immunoSEQ multiplex PCR; TCRdb keeps in-frame clones, though not all of them. In the table there are approximately 180,000 clones, around nine tenths of which are singletons. Sequences were obtained from PBMCs. The receptors were sampled from a man aged 18 to 30 in good health and CMV-seropositive.

The rearrangement links TRBV4-2 to TRBJ2-3, with 9 bases that match TRBD2. There are 16 residues in the CDR3. Germline V gives CDR1 LGHNA, CDR2 YNFKEQ. V lost 0 bases and J lost 5; bases outside the gene matches: 6. The CDR3, as DNA: TGTGCCAGCAGCCAAGAATGGCGGGAGGGGGGAGATACGCAGTATTTT. Translating gives CASSQEWREGGDTQYF.

The V gene is TRBV18, the J gene TRBJ2-6; D may be TRBD1 (6 bases). Germline assignment: CDR1 KGHSH and CDR2 LQKENI. V was shortened by 4 bases and J by 3 bases, with 25 bases between the two germline ends. The CDR3 totals 20 residues. Here the CDR3 DNA reads TGTGCCAGCTCACTATTTAAGGGGGTCCCCCAGGTTAATGGGGCCAACGTCCTGACTTTC. Translating it yields CASSLFKGVPQVNGANVLTF. The entire variable domain, with the rest obtained from reference TRBV18 and TRBJ2-6, is as follows: NAGVMQNPRHLVRRRGQEARLRCSPMKGHSHVYWYRQLPEEGLKFMVYLQKENIIDESGMPKERFSAEFPKEGPSILRIQQVVRGDSAAYFCASSLFKGVPQVNGANVLTFGAGSRLTVL.

With respect to this clone: A junction end diverges from the germline sequence, so it may reflect a read error. The CDR3 region is CASSENPRATGRSF. CDR3 bases: TGTGCCAGCAGTGAAAACCCTAGGGCGACAGGGAGAAGCTTC. The V call is TRBV2, the J call TRBJ2-7; TRBD1 agrees at 7 bases. The CDR3 has 14 amino acids. The germline V gene encodes CDR1 SNHLY and CDR2 FYNNEI.

This chain links TRBV10-3 with TRBJ2-1; tentatively, D is TRBD1 (6 bases). Trimming removed 6 bases from V and 2 bases from J, with 14 bases in between. The CDR3 is 15 amino acids. In germline, CDR1 is ENHRY, CDR2 SYGVKD. Here the CDR3 reads CAISLNRAPYNEQFF. DNA for the CDR3: TGTGCCATCAGCTTAAACAGGGCCCCCTACAATGAGCAGTTCTTC.

This clone was observed once. The chain joins TRBV6-1 to TRBJ2-7; TRBD2 matches at 13 bases. This CDR3 is 15 amino acids long. With 5 bases clipped from V and 3 bases from J, the junction kept 4 bases outside the gene matches. Germline assignment: CDR1 MNHNS and CDR2 SASEGT. CDR3 bases: TGTGCCAGCAGTTCTACTAGCGGGGGGGGCTACGAGCAGTACTTC. Protein product: CASSSTSGGGYEQYF.

The chain carries TRBV28 and TRBJ1-2; possible D gene TRBD1, 6 bases. CDR3 size: 12 residues. V gave up 7 bases and J gave up 6 bases, with 12 bases separating them. Germline-derived CDR1 and CDR2 are MDHEN and SYDVKM. Here the CDR3 reads CASTLQGHGYTF. The DNA for the CDR3 is TGTGCCAGCACCCTACAGGGTCATGGCTACACCTTC.

This clone appeared a single time. The CDR3 here is CASSLRGGSEAFF. In nucleotides, the CDR3 is TGTGCCAGCAGTCTCCGGGGGGGCTCTGAAGCTTTCTTT. The genes are TRBV27 and TRBJ1-1, with D maybe TRBD1 (6 bases). This CDR3 contains 13 residues. In germline, CDR1 is MNHEY, CDR2 SMNVEV (reference sequence). V gave up 5 bases and J gave up 6 bases, with 13 bases separating them.

The genes are TRBV9 and TRBJ2-2; 8 bases are a match to TRBD2. The CDR3 sequence is 13 residues long. Germline-derived CDR1 and CDR2 are SGDLS and YYNGEE. V shed 4 bases, J shed 13 bases, and the junction held 9 bases outside the gene matches. The DNA for the CDR3 is TGTGCCAGCAGCCCGTCGGGGGGGGCGAGGCTGTTTTTT. It translates to CASSPSGGARLFF.

This clone has a single count. This chain joins TRBV9 and TRBJ2-1; D possibly corresponds to TRBD1 (5 bases). Trimming cost V 4 bases and J 9 bases, with 17 bases left between them. This CDR3 contains 14 residues. Germline V lookup: CDR1 SGDLS, CDR2 YYNGEE. The CDR3 DNA reads TGTGCCAGCAGCACCCCGTCCCTCCAGGGTGAGCAGTTCTTC. This translates into CASSTPSLQGEQFF.

V usage is TRBV6-6 and J usage is TRBJ2-5; TRBD1 matches at 12 bases. The J segment lost 2 bases and the V segment lost 6 bases, leaving 7 bases of the junction unmatched. The CDR3 spans 16 residues. Germline loops: CDR1 MNHNY, CDR2 SVGAGI (reference sequence). CDR3 DNA sequence: TGTGCCAGCAGCCATAGGGACAGGGGGCCGCAAGAGACCCAGTACTTC. Protein product: CASSHRDRGPQETQYF.

The chain has TRBV12-5 and TRBJ1-6; D unresolved. The CDR3 has 16 residues. With 0 bases removed from V and 6 bases from J, the gap between germline ends came to 12 bases. Germline V CDR1 and CDR2: LGHNT, FRNRAP. The CDR3 protein is CASGLVNRRLNSPLHF. CDR3 nucleotides: TGTGCTAGTGGTTTGGTAAACCGGAGGCTTAATTCACCCCTCCACTTT.

The chain links TRBV7-2 to TRBJ2-7; the match to TRBD2 covers 8 bases. V gave up 1 base and J gave up 7 bases; unmatched junction bases: 9. This CDR3 is built from 15 residues. CDR1 is SGHTA and CDR2 is FQGNSA in the germline V gene. CDR3 DNA sequence: TGTGCCAGCAGCTTAGTAATCGGGAGGGCGGGTGAGCAGTACTTC. Translation gives CASSLVIGRAGEQYF.

V gene TRBV4-3 combines with J gene TRBJ1-1; D is possibly TRBD1 (6 bases). V was cut by 4 bases and J by 7 bases, with 16 bases left in between. CDR1 is LGHNA, CDR2 YSLEER, per germline. CDR3 length: 14 residues. For the CDR3, the DNA is TGCGCCAGCAGCCCAATACAGGGATCAATTGAAGCTTTCTTT. It is translated as CASSPIQGSIEAFF.

This clone was picked up a small number of times. The chain has TRBV13 and TRBJ2-7, with D tentatively TRBD2 (5 bases). V was trimmed by 5 bases and J by 5 bases, leaving 16 bases between them. In germline, CDR1 is PRHDT, CDR2 FYEKMQ (reference sequence). The CDR3 extends over 14 amino acids. The CDR3 DNA reads as TGTGCCAGCAGCGCAGGCCCTCTCGGGAACGAGCAGTACTTC. It codes for CASSAGPLGNEQYF.

Concerning this clone: Other DNA sequences in this specimen translate into the identical CDR3. V is TRBV7-2 and J is TRBJ2-7; 14 nucleotides line up with TRBD2. Germline trimming cut 5 bases from V and 6 bases from J; bases unmatched to any gene: 6. The CDR3 runs to 15 residues. CDR1 is SGHTA, CDR2 FQGNSA, per germline. The CDR3 DNA follows: TGTGCCAGCAGCCTGGGGACTAGCGGGGGTTCCGAGCAGTACTTC. Encoded protein: CASSLGTSGGSEQYF.

The V and J genes are TRBV6-5 and TRBJ1-2; TRBD1 matches at 9 bases. The CDR3 loop spans 16 amino acids. J gave up 7 bases and V 2 bases, and 11 bases lay outside the gene matches. CDR1 and CDR2 from the germline V gene are MNHEY and SVGAGI. CDR3 region: CASSYTLTGGESGYTF. Here the CDR3 DNA reads TGTGCCAGCAGTTACACCTTGACAGGGGGTGAGAGTGGCTACACCTTC.

The genes are TRBV27 and TRBJ2-7; weak D call: TRBD2 (6 bases). The CDR3 is 14 amino acids. Germline V gives CDR1 MNHEY, CDR2 SMNVEV (reference sequence). V lost 6 bases, J lost 6 bases, and 18 bases lay in between. The CDR3 nucleotides read TGTGCCAGCAGAACCGGGACTGGAGTAGGCGAGCAGTACTTC. Translation gives CASRTGTGVGEQYF.

The chain couples TRBV5-6 to TRBJ2-1, with a weak D call TRBD2 (6 bases). The V gene lost 3 bases and the J gene lost 15 bases, with 16 bases spanning the gap. CDR3 size: 12 residues. Germline CDR1 reads SGHDT; CDR2 reads YYEEEE. The CDR3 coding sequence is TGTGCCAGCAGCTCCTATAGCGGTGGTGGGTTCTTC. Encoded protein: CASSSYSGGGFF.

V gene TRBV7-2 combines with J gene TRBJ1-1; D not resolved. Trimming stripped 5 bases from V and 4 bases from J, with 17 bases between. CDR1 and CDR2 from the germline V gene are SGHTA and FQGNSA. The CDR3 contains 15 residues. The CDR3 DNA reads as TGTGCCAGCAGCCCGGGAGCCGGGCGAGGCACTGAAGCTTTCTTT. The encoded protein is CASSPGAGRGTEAFF.

The chain has TRBV27 and TRBJ1-2; 8 nucleotides line up with TRBD1. Germline V gene sequence: CDR1 MNHEY, CDR2 SMNVEV (reference sequence). J was trimmed by 1 base and V by 8 bases; bases with no gene match: 3. The CDR3 has 13 residues. The CDR3 DNA reads as TGTGCCAGCGGACAGGGCGGTAACTATGGCTACACCTTC. Translating it yields CASGQGGNYGYTF.

This chain joins TRBV4-1 and TRBJ1-4, with 7 nucleotides matching TRBD1. Trimming cost V 3 bases and J 4 bases; bases outside gene matches: 2. Germline CDR1 MGHRA, CDR2 YSYEKL. The CDR3 runs to 14 residues. CDR3 sequence: CASSQGTVNEKLFF. For the CDR3, the DNA is TGCGCCAGCAGCCAGGGGACAGTTAATGAAAAACTGTTTTTT.

This chain uses TRBV20-1 with TRBJ1-2; perhaps TRBD1 as D (5 bases). Germline CDR1 DFQATT, CDR2 SNEGSKA (reference sequence). The CDR3 is 11 residues long. V lost 6 bases, J lost 6 bases, and 11 bases lay in between. The CDR3 protein is CSAASGNGYTF. CDR3 bases: TGCAGTGCGGCATCAGGGAATGGCTACACCTTC.

The V and J genes are TRBV19 and TRBJ2-7; 8 positions agree with TRBD1. CDR3 length: 15 residues. Germline CDR1 LNHDA, CDR2 SQIVND (reference sequence). Unmatched junction bases numbered 8, after V lost 3 bases and J lost 4 bases. The CDR3 DNA follows: TGTGCCAGTAGTATGAAGGCAGGGGGCTCGTACGAGCAGTACTTC. This sequence encodes CASSMKAGGSYEQYF. The full variable domain, rest sourced from reference TRBV19 and TRBJ2-7, is DGGITQSPKYLFRKEGQNVTLSCEQNLNHDAMYWYRQDPGQGLRLIYYSQIVNDFQKGDIAEGYSVSREKKESFPLTVTSAQKNPTAFYLCASSMKAGGSYEQYFGPGTRLTVT.

The genes are TRBV7-8 and TRBJ2-7; D might be TRBD1 (5 bases). The CDR3 runs to 14 residues. Trimming removed 9 bases at V and 2 bases at J, with 17 bases between. Germline CDR1 is SGHVS and CDR2 is FQNEAQ. CDR3 in DNA: TGTGCCAGTCTCACAGGACCGTCGACCTACGAGCAGTACTTC. Translating gives CASLTGPSTYEQYF.

This clone came up a few times. J is TRBJ1-2 and V is TRBV12-5, with 7 bases identical to TRBD1. The length of the CDR3 is 13 residues. Germline V gene sequence: CDR1 LGHNT, CDR2 FRNRAP. V was pared by 7 bases and J by 5 bases, with 7 bases of the junction left unmatched. The chain's CDR3 is CASARDRVYGYTF. CDR3 nucleotide sequence: TGTGCTAGTGCCCGGGACAGAGTTTATGGCTACACCTTC.

This chain links TRBV14 with TRBJ1-2, with no clear D. CDR1 and CDR2 (germline): SGHDN, FVKESK. The CDR3 totals 11 residues. Trimming removed 10 bases at V and 6 bases at J, with 12 bases between. In nucleotides, the CDR3 is TGTGCCATTTCCGGGAGGGATGGCTACACCTTC. Its translation is CAISGRDGYTF. Using reference TRBV14 and TRBJ1-2 for the parts outside the CDR3, the full variable domain is EAGVTQFPSHSVIEKGQTVTLRCDPISGHDNLYWYRRVMGKEIKFLLHFVKESKQDESGMPNNRFLAERTGGTYSTLKVQPAELEDSGVYFCAISGRDGYTFGSGTRLTVV.

The genes are TRBV6-5 and TRBJ1-4, with a possible D match to TRBD1 (6 bases). Germline-derived CDR1 and CDR2 are MNHEY and SVGAGI. The V end was cut by 0 bases, the J end by 3 bases, with 11 bases between. The CDR3 is made up of 16 amino acids. The CDR3 here is CASSYSYRVANEKLFF. CDR3 in DNA: TGTGCCAGCAGTTACTCTTACAGGGTTGCTAATGAAAAACTGTTTTTT.

The chain combines TRBV9 with TRBJ1-1; 8 nucleotides match TRBD1. Germline V gives CDR1 SGDLS, CDR2 YYNGEE. This CDR3 is built from 15 residues. J was trimmed by 5 bases and V by 4 bases; bases with no gene match: 10. For the CDR3, the DNA is TGTGCCAGCAGCCCCTCCCGTGGACAGGGAACTGAAGCTTTCTTT. Amino acids: CASSPSRGQGTEAFF.

The V and J genes are TRBV14 and TRBJ2-7; 9 nucleotides match TRBD1. Trimming removed 1 base from V and 4 bases from J; junction bases left unmatched: 8. This CDR3 is built from 16 residues. CDR1 SGHDN and CDR2 FVKESK come from the germline V gene. The CDR3 loop is CASSQVRGDRAYEQYF. In DNA form, the CDR3 reads TGTGCCAGCAGCCAAGTTAGGGGGGACAGGGCGTACGAGCAGTACTTC.

A note on this clone: An end of the junction does not agree with germline; a read error may underlie this. The DNA of the CDR3 is TGTGCTAGCAGCTTAAGGGACTCACTCGCGAGTGAGCAGTTCTTC. This encodes CASSLRDSLASEQFF. This chain joins TRBV7-7 and TRBJ2-1; D may be TRBD2 (6 bases). Germline assignment: CDR1 SSHAT and CDR2 FNYEAQ (reference sequence). The CDR3 loop spans 15 amino acids.

This rearrangement joins TRBV30 to TRBJ1-4; D may be TRBD1 (6 bases). V lost 1 base and J lost 4, with 10 bases in between. CDR1 is GTSNPN and CDR2 is SVGIG in the germline V gene (reference sequence). This CDR3 spans 14 amino acids. The CDR3: CAWSADRRNEKLFF. Written as DNA, the CDR3 is TGTGCCTGGAGTGCTGACAGGCGTAATGAAAAACTGTTTTTT.

The chain uses TRBV7-2 and TRBJ2-7, with D possibly matching TRBD1 (6 bases). Germline V gives CDR1 SGHTA, CDR2 FQGNSA. CDR3 length equals 15 residues. V dropped 4 bases and J dropped 1 base, with 14 bases sitting between them. The CDR3 region is CASSSRDITSYEQYF. CDR3 sequence (DNA): TGTGCCAGCAGCTCAAGGGACATTACTTCCTACGAGCAGTACTTC.